Each of the 31 T cell receptor beta chains below was sequenced from the same sample in a study of regulatory T cells in long-lasting Graves disease. Combining iRepertoire HTBI primers with Arm-PCR of CDR3 regions, the authors built TCR beta libraries. TCRdb called the multiplex PCR reads again in MiXCR, with one record for every CDR3 protein. Found here are around 460,000 distinct CDR3 sequences, 20% to 25% of them singletons; the top ten hold roughly 6.9%. Sample time point: persistent/refractory GD, antithyroid drugs over 5 years with positive TRAb. The authors made the TCR library using RNA they extracted from PBMCs. The sample in question was peripheral blood mononuclear cells (PBMCs), obtained when the disease was refractory, from a patient treated with antithyroid drugs. Receptors were obtained from a female donor with Graves disease.

This clonotype has a count of ten or more. This chain connects TRBV6-5 to TRBJ1-2; weak D call: TRBD1 (5 bases). The CDR3 has 13 amino acids. CDR1 and CDR2 (germline): MNHEY, SVGAGI. V lost 0 bases to trimming and J lost 6 bases, with 8 bases between them. CDR3 loop: CASSYSGPDGYTF. CDR3 sequence (DNA): TGTGCCAGCAGTTACTCGGGGCCAGATGGCTACACCTTC.

The genes are TRBV6-2 or TRBV6-3 and TRBJ2-1; 7 bases align to TRBD2. The CDR3 length is 12 residues. Germline trimming cut 2 bases from V and 12 bases from J; bases unmatched to any gene: 4. CDR1 is MNHEY, CDR2 SVGEGT, per germline. The CDR3 DNA is TGTGCCAGCAGTTACGGTGGGGAGGGGCAGTTCTTC. As protein: CASSYGGEGQFF.

This clonotype was counted between two and nine times. The CDR3: CASSLDGGRELFF. As DNA, the CDR3 is TGTGCCAGCAGCTTGGATGGGGGAAGGGAGCTGTTTTTT. J is TRBJ2-2 and V is TRBV7-9, with D possibly being TRBD1 or TRBD2 (5 bases each). V shed 3 bases and J shed 9 bases, with 11 bases lying between them. The CDR3 covers 13 residues. Germline values: CDR1 SEHNR, CDR2 FQNEAQ (reference sequence).

This clonotype has more than one count but fewer than ten. The J gene is TRBJ1-1, the V gene TRBV7-9, with D perhaps TRBD1 (6 bases). The V and J ends lost 7 bases and 3 bases respectively, with 15 bases between them. This CDR3 contains 14 residues. Germline V gene lookup returns CDR1 SEHNR and CDR2 FQNEAQ (reference sequence). CDR3 sequence: CASTPQGRHTEAFF. As DNA, the CDR3 is TGTGCCAGCACCCCACAGGGTCGCCACACTGAAGCTTTCTTT.

In this sample, this clonotype turned up many times. The gene calls are TRBV20-1 and TRBJ1-1; D is ambiguous. Trimming stripped 3 bases from V and 1 base from J, with 9 bases between. Germline CDR1 reads DFQATT; CDR2 reads SNEGSKA (reference sequence). The CDR3 runs to 13 residues. CDR3 residues: CSASIQQNTEAFF. The CDR3 region has the DNA TGCAGTGCTAGTATACAGCAGAACACTGAAGCTTTCTTT.

This clonotype was detected only a few times. CDR3 nucleotide sequence: TGTGCCAGCAGTTTACGGACAGGGCTCTCCTACGAGCAGTACTTC. Protein sequence: CASSLRTGLSYEQYF. The rearrangement links TRBV27 to TRBJ2-7, with 8 bases identical to TRBD1. From germline, CDR1 is MNHEY and CDR2 SMNVEV (reference sequence). The J segment lost 0 bases and the V segment lost 2 bases, leaving 3 bases of the junction unmatched. CDR3 length: 15 residues.

The chain has TRBV28 and TRBJ2-7, with D maybe TRBD1 (6 bases). CDR3 length: 16 amino acids. Trimming cost V 6 bases and J 7 bases, with 25 bases left between them. Looked up from germline, CDR1 is MDHEN and CDR2 is SYDVKM. CDR3: CASSPRIQGSEGEQYF. The CDR3 coding sequence is TGTGCCAGCAGCCCCCGGATACAGGGAAGTGAGGGGGAGCAGTACTTC.

This clonotype was seen repeatedly, ten times or more. This chain connects TRBV2 to TRBJ1-5; TRBD1 aligns across 10 bases. The CDR3 runs to 19 residues. The trim removed 5 bases at V and 2 bases at J, leaving 15 bases unmatched. Germline V gene lookup returns CDR1 SNHLY and CDR2 FYNNEI. CDR3 amino acids: CASSKPGQGIPVGNQPQHF. CDR3 nucleotide sequence: TGTGCCAGCAGTAAACCGGGACAGGGGATACCCGTCGGCAATCAGCCCCAGCATTTT.

This clonotype was seen at least ten times. The gene calls are TRBV15 and TRBJ1-4; 8 bases align to TRBD1. The V and J ends lost 0 bases and 12 bases, in that order; junction bases with no gene match: 6. Germline loops: CDR1 LNHNV, CDR2 YYDKDF (reference sequence). The CDR3 is 14 amino acids. The CDR3 region is CATSRELDRVELFF. CDR3 in DNA: TGTGCCACCAGCAGAGAATTGGACAGGGTGGAACTGTTTTTT.

This clonotype was recorded a few times. The rearrangement links TRBV27 to TRBJ1-1; D not certain. CDR1 is MNHEY, CDR2 SMNVEV, per germline (reference sequence). Deletions cut 2 bases from V and 5 bases from J, with 9 bases between. This CDR3 spans 13 amino acids. The CDR3 loop is CASSLRYGTEAFF. CDR3 nucleotide sequence: TGTGCCAGCAGTTTAAGGTACGGGACTGAAGCTTTCTTT.

This clonotype was observed a few times. The chain uses TRBV28 and TRBJ2-4; 8 bases line up with TRBD1. The germline CDR1 and CDR2 sequences are MDHEN and SYDVKM. Trimming removed 5 bases from V and 6 bases from J; junction bases left unmatched: 6. There are 14 residues in the CDR3. The CDR3 DNA follows: TGTGCCAGCAGTAAACAGGGGGTTGGAAACATTCAGTACTTC. This codes for CASSKQGVGNIQYF.

As regards this clonotype: One base separates it from a far larger clone, so it is likely a read error. This rearrangement joins TRBV6-2 or TRBV6-3 to TRBJ2-4, with a tentative D call TRBD2 (6 bases). Germline V gives CDR1 MNHEY, CDR2 SVGEGT. V was clipped by 5 bases and J by 2 bases, with 16 bases between them. This CDR3 is 16 amino acids long. The CDR3 DNA sequence: TGTGCCAGCAGTGAGGAGGGGAGGATTACCAAAAACATTCAGTACTTC. Protein product: CASSEEGRITKNIQYF.

The rearrangement links TRBV9 to TRBJ2-2; D ambiguous. V was clipped by 4 bases and J by 4 bases, with 8 bases between them. The CDR3 loop spans 13 amino acids. Germline V gene data show CDR1 as SGDLS and CDR2 as YYNGEE. The CDR3 loop reads CASSPYFTGELFF. DNA for the CDR3: TGTGCCAGCAGCCCATACTTCACCGGGGAGCTGTTTTTT.

The chain's CDR3 is CASSLSLQGRETQYF. In DNA, the CDR3 is TGTGCCAGCAGTTTATCCCTACAGGGTCGGGAGACCCAGTACTTC. The rearrangement links TRBV11-2 to TRBJ2-5, with a weak D call TRBD1 (6 bases). Trimming took off 6 bases at V and 5 bases at J, with 19 bases between the two ends. This CDR3 spans 15 amino acids. From germline, CDR1 is SGHAT and CDR2 FQNNGV.

This clonotype was seen at least ten times. The chain employs TRBV7-9 and TRBJ1-1; maybe TRBD1 (5 bases). V was shortened by 2 bases and J by 0 bases, with 13 bases between the two germline ends. This CDR3 region has 16 residues. Germline V lookup: CDR1 SEHNR, CDR2 FQNEAQ (reference sequence). CDR3 coding DNA: TGTGCCAGCAGCTTACCGGGGGAGCAGATGAACACTGAAGCTTTCTTT. Amino acids: CASSLPGEQMNTEAFF.

This clonotype was picked up a small number of times. At one of its ends the junction is not consistent with the germline gene, which may arise from a read error. This chain uses TRBV13 with TRBJ2-7, with 11 bases that match TRBD2. Germline V gene sequence: CDR1 PRHDT, CDR2 FYEKMQ (reference sequence). The CDR3 loop spans 17 amino acids. The CDR3 nucleotides are TGTGCCAGCAGCATAGGACTTACTAGCGGGAGTATGTACGAGCAGTACTTC. Protein product: CASSIGLTSGSMYEQYF.

This clonotype was recorded at least ten times. V usage is TRBV7-3 and J usage is TRBJ1-6; 12 nucleotides line up with TRBD1. The CDR3 is 16 residues long. With V trimmed by 0 bases and J by 9 bases, 3 bases remained unmatched. The germline CDR1 and CDR2 sequences are SGHTA and FQGTGA. The CDR3 nucleotides are TGTGCCAGCAGCTTAACGGGGACAGGGGGCGGTTCACCCCTCCACTTT. This translates into CASSLTGTGGGSPLHF.

This clonotype appeared many times. The chain has TRBV6-1 and TRBJ2-7; D possibly corresponds to TRBD2 (5 bases). The germline V gene has CDR1 MNHNS and CDR2 SASEGT. Trimming stripped 0 bases from V and 3 bases from J, with 9 bases between. This CDR3 spans 14 amino acids. CDR3 region: CASSEAGRYYEQYF. CDR3 DNA sequence: TGTGCCAGCAGTGAAGCGGGGAGATACTACGAGCAGTACTTC.

This clonotype showed up many times. This chain uses TRBV7-9 with TRBJ2-7; the D is unclear. V lost 0 bases and J lost 3, with 9 bases in between. The CDR3 has 14 amino acids. Germline CDR1 is SEHNR and CDR2 is FQNEAQ (reference sequence). This CDR3 reads CASSLASTVYEQYF. Here the CDR3 DNA reads TGTGCCAGCAGCTTAGCTTCAACAGTCTACGAGCAGTACTTC.

This rearrangement joins TRBV5-1 to TRBJ2-3; D perhaps matches TRBD2 (6 bases). V dropped 4 bases and J dropped 0 bases, with 12 bases sitting between them. CDR1 is SGHRS, CDR2 YFSETQ, per germline. This CDR3 has 15 residues. The CDR3 here is CASSPSGLSTDTQYF. CDR3 coding DNA: TGCGCCAGCAGCCCCTCGGGACTTAGCACAGATACGCAGTATTTT.

V and J are TRBV27 and TRBJ2-7; no definite D call. The CDR3 length is 15 residues. Trimming took off 5 bases at V and 2 bases at J, with 16 bases between the two ends. Germline V CDR1 and CDR2: MNHEY, SMNVEV (reference sequence). CDR3 protein: CASSLLPEQPYEQYF. Here the CDR3 DNA reads TGTGCCAGCAGTCTACTGCCGGAACAGCCCTACGAGCAGTACTTC.

This clonotype was found many times. The chain employs TRBV20-1 and TRBJ2-5; no clear D gene. The germline V gene encodes CDR1 DFQATT and CDR2 SNEGSKA (reference sequence). The V and J ends lost 0 bases and 2 bases respectively, with 13 bases between them. This CDR3 contains 15 residues. The CDR3 DNA follows: TGCAGTGCTAGAGATAGTATGGCCAGGCAAGAGACCCAGTACTTC. It yields the protein CSARDSMARQETQYF.

In its sample, this clonotype was seen many times. This rearrangement joins TRBV27 to TRBJ1-2, with no clear D. The CDR3 is 14 amino acids. Trimming shortened V by 2 bases and J by 2 bases, and 9 bases separated the two germline ends. CDR1 is MNHEY and CDR2 is SMNVEV in the germline V gene (reference sequence). The CDR3 loop reads CASSLTTGNYGYTF. The CDR3 DNA reads as TGTGCCAGCAGTTTAACGACGGGGAACTATGGCTACACCTTC.

The rearrangement joins TRBV6-2 or TRBV6-3 to TRBJ2-7; TRBD1 might be the D (6 bases). The CDR3 contains 16 residues. The germline V gene has CDR1 MNHEY and CDR2 SVGEGT. V was cut by 0 bases and J by 2 bases, with 14 bases left in between. CDR3 sequence (DNA): TGTGCCAGCAGTTACTCGACCGGGACAAATACCTACGAGCAGTACTTC. Amino acids: CASSYSTGTNTYEQYF.

This clonotype was seen ten or more times. The J gene is TRBJ1-2, the V gene TRBV6-5; 10 nucleotides match TRBD1. Per germline, CDR1 MNHEY and CDR2 SVGAGI. CDR3 length equals 15 residues. V shed 0 bases and J 7 bases; nucleotides not matched to a gene: 5. The CDR3: CASSYSGQGISGYTF. DNA of the CDR3: TGTGCCAGCAGTTACTCGGGACAGGGGATTAGTGGCTACACCTTC.

This sequence joins TRBV5-8 and TRBJ2-7; D is possibly TRBD2 (5 bases). The CDR3 runs 14 residues. Per the germline V gene, CDR1 is SGHTS and CDR2 is YDEGEE. V was clipped by 4 bases and J by 0 bases, with 11 bases between them. CDR3 protein: CASSPLLVSYEQYF. The CDR3 DNA sequence: TGTGCCAGCAGCCCCCTACTAGTCTCCTACGAGCAGTACTTC. The entire variable domain, with the rest obtained from reference TRBV5-8 and TRBJ2-7, is as follows: EAGVTQSPTHLIKTRGQQATLRCSPISGHTSVYWYQQALGLGLQFLLWYDEGEERNRGNFPPRFSGRQFPNYSSELNVNALELEDSALYLCASSPLLVSYEQYFGPGTRLTVT.

This clonotype has only a few counts. The rearrangement links TRBV18 to TRBJ1-5; the match to TRBD1 covers 9 bases. With V trimmed by 5 bases and J by 5 bases, 7 bases remained unmatched. The CDR3 runs to 15 residues. CDR1 and CDR2 from the germline V gene are KGHSH and LQKENI. CDR3 residues: CASSTTRDRDQPQHF. The CDR3, as DNA: TGTGCCAGCTCAACCACACGGGACAGGGATCAGCCCCAGCATTTT.

This clonotype came up many times. This sequence joins TRBV27 and TRBJ1-1, with D possibly matching TRBD1 (5 bases). CDR1 is MNHEY, CDR2 SMNVEV, per germline (reference sequence). V was clipped by 0 bases and J by 0 bases, with 11 bases between them. There are 16 residues in the CDR3. The CDR3: CASSLSVGGVNTEAFF. CDR3 bases: TGTGCCAGCAGTTTATCGGTCGGAGGGGTGAACACTGAAGCTTTCTTT.

This clonotype was seen only a few times. The chain is built from TRBV14 and TRBJ2-7, with 7 bases matching TRBD1. The CDR3 spans 13 residues. In germline, CDR1 is SGHDN, CDR2 FVKESK. J was trimmed by 5 bases and V by 2 bases; bases with no gene match: 3. The CDR3 here is CASSQTGEDEQYF. CDR3 DNA: TGTGCCAGCAGCCAAACAGGGGAAGACGAGCAGTACTTC.

Many counts were recorded for this clonotype. The chain recombines TRBV6-5 with TRBJ1-6, with 8 bases fitting TRBD1. In germline, CDR1 is MNHEY, CDR2 SVGAGI. Trimming cost V 2 bases and J 9 bases; bases outside gene matches: 6. There are 15 residues in the CDR3. CDR3 bases: TGTGCCAGCAGTTACACCTCCGGGACAGGTTCACCCCTCCACTTT. It encodes CASSYTSGTGSPLHF.

CDR3 DNA sequence: TGTGCCAGCAGCTTTCCGGGACAGGGGTTCCCCGAAGCTTTCTTT. The encoded protein is CASSFPGQGFPEAFF. V gene TRBV13 combines with J gene TRBJ1-1; 10 bases align to TRBD1. Germline V gives CDR1 PRHDT, CDR2 FYEKMQ (reference sequence). The CDR3 runs to 15 residues. V was clipped by 3 bases and J by 8 bases; unmatched bases: 9.